The clone carrying this TCR beta chain has at least ten counts. Each CDR3 protein is one row after TCRdb ran MiXCR on the PCR reads. The sample gives about 320,000 distinct CDR3 sequences, 20% to 25% of which show up once; approximately 0.8% is in the top ten. These data belong to a study of molecular identifiers for immune sequencing clone quantification. CDR1 LGHNT and CDR2 FRNRAP come from the germline V gene. The V and J ends lost 0 bases and 1 base respectively, with 18 bases between them. The CDR3 is 18 residues long. The chain is built from TRBV12-5 and TRBJ1-1, with D possibly matching TRBD1 (5 bases). The clonotype was recovered from a human donor in good health. Some libraries in this study had Jurkat cell RNA spiked in. Sequenced sample: naive CD8+ T cells from blood, with Jurkat cell RNA spiked in. The subset was: FACS-sorted CD8+CD4-CCR7+CD45RA+ naive T cells. The CDR3 here is CASGLVPYGTQGNTEAFF. The CDR3 coding sequence is TGTGCTAGTGGTTTGGTACCCTATGGTACCCAGGGGAACACTGAAGCTTTCTTT.